One and the same sample provided the 8 T cell receptor beta chains below, sequenced in a study of T cell responses to AZD1222 COVID-19 vaccine. The protocol was immunoSEQ multiplex PCR, while the TCRdb copy is restricted to in-frame clones and leaves out a portion. The sample shows about 170,000 clones, roughly nine tenths of them seen only once. The sequencing here drew on peripheral blood, taken on day 0 of AZD1222 vaccination. These receptors originate from an adult in good health.

This chain joins TRBV11-1 and TRBJ1-1; a possible D gene is TRBD1 (6 bases). Germline-derived CDR1 and CDR2 are SGHAT and FQDESV (reference sequence). The CDR3 length is 15 residues. The ends were cut back, 5 bases at V and 4 bases at J, with 17 bases in the middle. The chain's CDR3 is CASSPRQASGTEAFF. In DNA form, the CDR3 reads TGTGCCAGCAGCCCCCGACAGGCGAGCGGCACTGAAGCTTTCTTT.

The CDR3: CASSGDGERSPLHF. For the CDR3, the DNA is TGTGCCAGCAGCGGGGACGGCGAGCGTTCACCCCTCCACTTT. This sequence joins TRBV21-1 and TRBJ1-6. TRBV21-1 is a documented pseudogene. This CDR3 contains 14 residues.

This clone has only one observation. This chain uses TRBV6-2 or TRBV6-3 with TRBJ1-2; D remains ambiguous. CDR3 length equals 14 residues. The V end was cut by 2 bases, the J end by 5 bases, with 12 bases between. Per germline, CDR1 MNHEY and CDR2 SVGEGT. The CDR3 DNA reads as TGTGCCAGCAGTTACGAGGGCAGAAATTATGGCTACACCTTC. Translating it yields CASSYEGRNYGYTF.

The chain employs TRBV7-2 and TRBJ2-1; tentatively, D is TRBD2 (6 bases). Germline-derived CDR1 and CDR2 are SGHTA and FQGNSA. V shed 5 bases and J shed 6 bases, with 14 bases lying between them. The length of the CDR3 is 14 residues. DNA of the CDR3: TGTGCCAGCAGCGATAGACTAGAAACCAATGAGCAGTTCTTC. This gives the protein CASSDRLETNEQFF.

This clone came up a few times. The same CDR3 can be traced to other DNA sequences in this sample. The rearrangement joins TRBV5-1 to TRBJ2-5; D remains unclear. This CDR3 has 11 amino acids. The V and J ends lost 4 bases and 1 base respectively, with 2 bases between them. Germline CDR1 is SGHRS and CDR2 is YFSETQ. CDR3 nucleotides: TGCGCCAGCAGCCTCCAAGAGACCCAGTACTTC. It codes for CASSLQETQYF.

This clone has only one observation. The chain uses TRBV15 and TRBJ1-4; 7 bases are shared with TRBD1. Germline V gene lookup returns CDR1 LNHNV and CDR2 YYDKDF (reference sequence). V was pared by 1 base and J by 4 bases, with 9 bases of the junction left unmatched. The CDR3 has 17 amino acids. The CDR3 DNA is TGTGCCACCAGCAGAGGAACAGGGGTAGTTCTTAATGAAAAACTGTTTTTT. Translation gives CATSRGTGVVLNEKLFF.

This rearrangement joins TRBV4-2 to TRBJ1-6; D remains unclear. V dropped 0 bases and J dropped 5 bases, with 11 bases sitting between them. There are 16 residues in the CDR3. Germline CDR1 LGHNA, CDR2 YNFKEQ. The CDR3 DNA reads as TGTGCCAGCAGCCAAGAGACGGGTCCGGATAATTCACCCCTCCACTTT. As protein: CASSQETGPDNSPLHF.

The V and J genes are TRBV3-1 (or the pseudogene TRBV3-2) and TRBJ1-2; 7 positions match TRBD1. From germline, CDR1 is LGHDT and CDR2 YNNKEL (reference sequence). V was clipped by 4 bases and J by 3 bases; unmatched bases: 8. The CDR3 sequence is 15 residues long. As DNA, the CDR3 is TGTGCCAGCAGCCTTTTCCACAGGGGTGACTATGGCTACACCTTC. Protein product: CASSLFHRGDYGYTF.